This T cell receptor beta chain appears in the sequencing data of a study of PD-L1 blockade in urothelial cancer. The wider study: Of some 28 patients, almost 26 were males with bladder-origin urothelial cancer. Median tumor clonality was approximately 0.096, with T cell proportion 0.097.

This table comes from immunoSEQ multiplex PCR, and its TCRdb copy is limited to in-frame clones, with some not included. This table has more than 35,000 clones, about a third appearing once. The CDR3 runs 12 residues. Germline CDR1 reads GTSNPN; CDR2 reads SVGIG (reference sequence). V lost 0 bases to trimming and J lost 7 bases, with 9 bases between them. Comment on this clone: The antigen remains unidentified.

Findings of the study overall: Analysis included one FFPE tumor sample per patient, not collected immediately prior to treatment.

The sample here was tumor tissue, taken before atezolizumab (anti-PD-L1) treatment. The V and J genes are TRBV30 and TRBJ2-5; D is perhaps TRBD2 (7 bases). The origin of this receptor is a man aged 55 to 69 with urothelial cancer. CDR3 bases: TGTGCCTGGAGTGTAAGGGGGGGGACCCAGTACTTC. As protein: CAWSVRGGTQYF.